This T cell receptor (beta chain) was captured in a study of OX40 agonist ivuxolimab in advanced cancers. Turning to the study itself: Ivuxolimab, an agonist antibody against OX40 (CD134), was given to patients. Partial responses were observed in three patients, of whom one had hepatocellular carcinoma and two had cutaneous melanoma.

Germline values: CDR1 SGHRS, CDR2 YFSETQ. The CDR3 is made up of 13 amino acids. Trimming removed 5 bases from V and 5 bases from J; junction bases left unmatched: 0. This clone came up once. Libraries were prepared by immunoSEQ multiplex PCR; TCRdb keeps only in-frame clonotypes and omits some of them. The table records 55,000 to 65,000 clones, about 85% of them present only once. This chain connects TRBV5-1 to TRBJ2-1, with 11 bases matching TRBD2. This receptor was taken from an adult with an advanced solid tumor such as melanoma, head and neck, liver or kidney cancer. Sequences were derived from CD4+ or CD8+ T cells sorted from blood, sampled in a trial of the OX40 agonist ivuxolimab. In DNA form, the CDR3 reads TGCGCCAGCAGGACTAGCGGGAACAATGAGCAGTTCTTC. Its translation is CASRTSGNNEQFF. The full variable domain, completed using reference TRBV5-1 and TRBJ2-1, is KAGVTQTPRYLIKTRGQQVTLSCSPISGHRSVSWYQQTPGQGLQFLFEYFSETQRNKGNFPGRFSGRQFSNSRSEMNVSTLELGDSALYLCASRTSGNNEQFFGPGTRLTVL.